The rows below give T cell receptor beta chains drawn from one sample of a study of cytomegalovirus exposure and HLA in healthy donors. Sequencing used immunoSEQ multiplex PCR; TCRdb keeps in-frame clones, though not all of them. The sample lists over 75,000 clones, about 85% occurring once. Sequencing was carried out using PBMCs. Receptor source: a man aged 18 to 30 in good health and CMV-seropositive. Each CDR3 is given with its conserved first and last residue. Fields, in order: CDR3 length, V gene, J gene, D gene, clone size, CDR3 DNA, CDR3 protein. The D gene is left open where the match is weak. A row's size may be missing; if present it is once, few, many or a size class.

len: 15
v_gene: TRBV2
j_gene: TRBJ1-5
d_gene: .
abundance: .
CDR3nt: TGTGCCAGCAGCCGTAGGGATGGGGGGAATCAGCCCCAGCATTTT
CDR3aa: CASSRRDGGNQPQHF

len: 15
v_gene: TRBV23-1
j_gene: TRBJ2-7
d_gene: .
abundance: .
CDR3nt: TGCGCCAGCAGTCACCCTAGGACAGAGACCTACGAGCAGTACTTC
CDR3aa: CASSHPRTETYEQYF

len: 14
v_gene: TRBV5-6
j_gene: TRBJ1-2
d_gene: .
abundance: once
CDR3nt: TGTGCCAGCAGCTTGGACCCAGGGAGGGGTGGCTACACCTTC
CDR3aa: CASSLDPGRGGYTF

len: 15
v_gene: TRBV29-1
j_gene: TRBJ2-5
d_gene: TRBD1
abundance: .
CDR3nt: TGCAGCGTTCAGATCTCCCTTACAGGGGGGGAGACCCAGTACTTC
CDR3aa: CSVQISLTGGETQYF

len: 14
v_gene: TRBV18
j_gene: TRBJ1-5
d_gene: .
abundance: .
CDR3nt: TGTGCCTCAACCTCGCAGGAGGGCAATCAGCCCCAGCATTTT
CDR3aa: CASTSQEGNQPQHF

len: 13
v_gene: TRBV12-5
j_gene: TRBJ1-3
d_gene: TRBD1
abundance: .
CDR3nt: TGTGCTAGCAGGGGGTACTCTGGAAACACCATATATTTT
CDR3aa: CASRGYSGNTIYF

len: 14
v_gene: TRBV28
j_gene: TRBJ1-1
d_gene: .
abundance: .
CDR3nt: TGTGCCAGCAACCCTTCCGGGGGGTTCACTGAAGCTTTCTTT
CDR3aa: CASNPSGGFTEAFF

len: 11
v_gene: TRBV2
j_gene: TRBJ2-5
d_gene: .
abundance: .
CDR3nt: TGTGCCAGCACTTCAGAAGAGACCCAGTACTTC
CDR3aa: CASTSEETQYF

len: 12
v_gene: TRBV27
j_gene: TRBJ1-5
d_gene: .
abundance: .
CDR3nt: TGTGCCAGCGGGGGGGGCGGTCAGCCCCAGCATTTT
CDR3aa: CASGGGGQPQHF

len: 14
v_gene: TRBV10-3
j_gene: TRBJ2-6
d_gene: .
abundance: .
CDR3nt: TGTGCCATCAGCCAGGGTGCCGGGGCCAACGTCCTGACTTTC
CDR3aa: CAISQGAGANVLTF

len: 13
v_gene: TRBV12-5
j_gene: TRBJ2-1
d_gene: .
abundance: .
CDR3nt: TGTGCTAGTGGTTCCCCGGGGGACAATGAGCAGTTCTTC
CDR3aa: CASGSPGDNEQFF

len: 13
v_gene: TRBV5-1
j_gene: TRBJ2-7
d_gene: .
abundance: .
CDR3nt: TGCGCCAGCAGCTTAGAACAGAGCTACGAGCAGTACTTC
CDR3aa: CASSLEQSYEQYF

len: 15
v_gene: TRBV5-1
j_gene: TRBJ2-5
d_gene: TRBD2
abundance: .
CDR3nt: TGCGCCAGCAGCTTGGGACTAGCGGGAGGAGAGACCCAGTACTTC
CDR3aa: CASSLGLAGGETQYF

len: 15
v_gene: TRBV30
j_gene: TRBJ1-1
d_gene: TRBD1
abundance: few
CDR3nt: TGTGCCTGGAGCAGTGGGACAGGGTTGTACACTGAAGCTTTCTTT
CDR3aa: CAWSSGTGLYTEAFF

len: 15
v_gene: TRBV4-2
j_gene: TRBJ2-5
d_gene: TRBD2
abundance: .
CDR3nt: TGTGCCAGCAGCCCCATCCCGGGAGGGTGGGAGACCCAGTACTTC
CDR3aa: CASSPIPGGWETQYF

len: 16
v_gene: TRBV27
j_gene: TRBJ1-2
d_gene: TRBD1
abundance: once
CDR3nt: TGTGCCAGCAGCTCAGGGTGGACAGGGCTTCGAGGTGGCTACACCTTC
CDR3aa: CASSSGWTGLRGGYTF

len: 17
v_gene: TRBV18
j_gene: TRBJ2-2
d_gene: .
abundance: few
CDR3nt: TGTGCCAGCTCACCACGGGGGGTCCAAGCAAACACCGGGGAGCTGTTTTTT
CDR3aa: CASSPRGVQANTGELFF

len: 16
v_gene: TRBV25-1
j_gene: TRBJ2-2
d_gene: .
abundance: .
CDR3nt: TGTGCCAGCAGTGGCAGGGGGGCGGGGAACACCGGGGAGCTGTTTTTT
CDR3aa: CASSGRGAGNTGELFF

len: 14
v_gene: TRBV2
j_gene: TRBJ2-5
d_gene: .
abundance: .
CDR3nt: TGTGCCAGCAGTGAAGGGACTGTACAAGAGACCCAGTACTTC
CDR3aa: CASSEGTVQETQYF

len: 15
v_gene: TRBV6-6
j_gene: TRBJ1-3
d_gene: .
abundance: .
CDR3nt: TGTGCCAGCAGAACCCTTAGGGGGAACGGAAACACCATATATTTT
CDR3aa: CASRTLRGNGNTIYF

len: 16
v_gene: TRBV5-1
j_gene: TRBJ1-1
d_gene: TRBD1
abundance: .
CDR3nt: TGCGCCAGCAGCCCTCGACAGGGAATGGTGAACACTGAAGCTTTCTTT
CDR3aa: CASSPRQGMVNTEAFF

len: 16
v_gene: TRBV30
j_gene: TRBJ2-1
d_gene: TRBD2
abundance: .
CDR3nt: TGTGCCTGGAGTGTAATCGGGGGGAGCTCCTACAATGAGCAGTTCTTC
CDR3aa: CAWSVIGGSSYNEQFF

len: 15
v_gene: TRBV28
j_gene: TRBJ1-3
d_gene: .
abundance: .
CDR3nt: TGTGCCAGCAGCACTACTGCGGAAATGGCGGACACCATATATTTT
CDR3aa: CASSTTAEMADTIYF

len: 14
v_gene: TRBV6-1
j_gene: TRBJ2-7
d_gene: .
abundance: .
CDR3nt: TGTGCCAGCAGTGAAGGGGGCAGGCGCTACGAGCAGTACTTC
CDR3aa: CASSEGGRRYEQYF

len: 16
v_gene: TRBV6-6
j_gene: TRBJ2-3
d_gene: TRBD2
abundance: .
CDR3nt: TGTGCCAGCAGTTACTTGGCTAGCGGGCAGACAGATACGCAGTATTTT
CDR3aa: CASSYLASGQTDTQYF